This T cell receptor beta chain originates from a study of cytomegalovirus exposure and HLA in healthy donors. With 60 Vbeta and 13 Jbeta primers, the PCR was carried out. Method: immunoSEQ multiplex PCR; TCRdb's copy keeps in-frame clones and lacks some. Altogether about 140,000 clones are present, around 80% being singletons, with the ten largest covering approximately 9.7%. About this clone: Different DNA sequences within this sample yield the same CDR3.

Sample: PBMCs. This TCR derives from an older woman in good health and CMV-seropositive.

CDR3 sequence (DNA): TGCGCCAGCAGCCTAGCCGGGACAGGGTATAATGAGCAGTTCTTC. Translation gives CASSLAGTGYNEQFF. J is TRBJ2-1 and V is TRBV5-1; 9 bases match TRBD1. The V gene end was trimmed by 4 bases and the J gene end by 7 bases; junction bases not matched to a gene: 9. This CDR3 has 15 amino acids. The V gene's germline CDR1 is SGHRS and CDR2 YFSETQ.